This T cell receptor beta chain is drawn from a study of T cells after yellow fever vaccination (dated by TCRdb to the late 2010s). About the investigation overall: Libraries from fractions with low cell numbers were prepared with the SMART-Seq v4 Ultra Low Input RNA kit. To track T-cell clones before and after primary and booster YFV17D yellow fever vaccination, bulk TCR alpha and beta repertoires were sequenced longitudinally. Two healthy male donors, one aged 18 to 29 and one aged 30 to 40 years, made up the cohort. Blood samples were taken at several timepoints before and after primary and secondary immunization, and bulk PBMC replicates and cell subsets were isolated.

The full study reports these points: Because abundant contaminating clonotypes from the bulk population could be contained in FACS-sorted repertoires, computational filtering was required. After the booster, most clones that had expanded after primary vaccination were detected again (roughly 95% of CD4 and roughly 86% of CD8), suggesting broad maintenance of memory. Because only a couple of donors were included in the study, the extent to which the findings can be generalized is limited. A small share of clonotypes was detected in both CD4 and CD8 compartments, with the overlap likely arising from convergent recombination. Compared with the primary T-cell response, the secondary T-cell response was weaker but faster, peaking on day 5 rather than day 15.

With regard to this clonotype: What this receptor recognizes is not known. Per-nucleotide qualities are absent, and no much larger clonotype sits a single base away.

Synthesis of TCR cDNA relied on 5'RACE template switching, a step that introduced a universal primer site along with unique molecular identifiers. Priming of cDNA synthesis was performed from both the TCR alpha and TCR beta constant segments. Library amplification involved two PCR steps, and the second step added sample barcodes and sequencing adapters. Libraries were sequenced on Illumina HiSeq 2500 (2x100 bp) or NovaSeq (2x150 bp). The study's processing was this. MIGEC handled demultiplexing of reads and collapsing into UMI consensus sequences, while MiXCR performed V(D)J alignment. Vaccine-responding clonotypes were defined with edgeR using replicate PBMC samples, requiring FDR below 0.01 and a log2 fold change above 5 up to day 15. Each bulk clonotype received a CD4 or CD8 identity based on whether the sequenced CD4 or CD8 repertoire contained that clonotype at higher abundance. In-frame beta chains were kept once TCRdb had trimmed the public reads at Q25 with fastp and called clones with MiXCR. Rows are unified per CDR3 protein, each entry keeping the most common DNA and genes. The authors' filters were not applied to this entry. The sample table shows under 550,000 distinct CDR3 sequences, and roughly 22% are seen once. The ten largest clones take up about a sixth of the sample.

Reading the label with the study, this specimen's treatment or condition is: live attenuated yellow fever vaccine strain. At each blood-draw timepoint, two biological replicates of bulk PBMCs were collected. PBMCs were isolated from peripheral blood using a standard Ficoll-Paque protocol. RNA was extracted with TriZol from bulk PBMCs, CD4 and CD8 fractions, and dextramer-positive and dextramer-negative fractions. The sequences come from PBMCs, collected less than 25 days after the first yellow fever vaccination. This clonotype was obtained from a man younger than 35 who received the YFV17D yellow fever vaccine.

The bases are TGTGCCAGCAGCTCCGACTACGGTAGCGGGGAGTCCCAGTACTTC. It translates as CASSSDYGSGESQYF. The V gene is TRBV7-2 and the J gene is TRBJ2-5; TRBD2 lines up with 8 middle nucleotides. V ends up 4 bases short and J 9 bases short, with an unmatched junction base count of 13. The CDR3 measures 15 amino acids from cysteine to phenylalanine. This entry keeps only the CDR3 DNA: 45 bases, framed from base 1. CDR1 and CDR2 are read off the germline V gene as SGHTA and FQGNSA. This CDR3, with the reference TRBV7-2 and TRBJ2-5 proteins standing in past its ends, gives the full variable domain GAGVSQSPSNKVTEKGKDVELRCDPISGHTALYWYRQSLGQGLEFLIYFQGNSAPDKSGLPSDRFSAERTGGSVSTLTIQRTQQEDSAVYLCASSSDYGSGESQYFGPGTRLLVL.